This T cell receptor beta chain was recorded in a study of OX40 agonist ivuxolimab in advanced cancers. Across the study: Treatment received earlier with anti-PD-1, anti-PD-L1 or anti-CTLA-4 agents was allowed, and over 35% had some.

V trimming: 3 bases; J trimming: 8 bases; junction bases outside the gene matches: 7. Germline CDR1 is SEHNR and CDR2 is FQNEAQ (reference sequence). This CDR3 is built from 15 residues. Study outcomes and limitations: Blood T cells, both CD4+ and CD8+, expanded clonally by week 6 at 0.1 to 3.0 mg/kg.

The method was immunoSEQ multiplex PCR; TCRdb's version includes in-frame clones alone and lacks a portion of them. The sample contains approximately 22,000 clones, about 80% of which appear only once. This clone was seen more than once but under ten times. The target antigen is unknown. The study sampled blood at baseline, cycle 4 day 1, and cycle 7 day 1. The sample in question was CD4+ or CD8+ T cells sorted from blood, obtained in a trial of the OX40 agonist ivuxolimab. The chain uses TRBV7-9 and TRBJ2-1; 10 bases are a match to TRBD2. The receptor was derived from an adult with an advanced solid tumor such as melanoma, head and neck, liver or kidney cancer. Here the CDR3 reads CASSFPTSGTDEQFF. The DNA of the CDR3 is TGTGCCAGCAGCTTCCCCACTAGCGGGACAGATGAGCAGTTCTTC.